These 2 T cell receptor beta chains share one sample of origin, sequenced in a study of T cell responses to AZD1222 COVID-19 vaccine. Assay used: immunoSEQ multiplex PCR; TCRdb lists only in-frame clones, some missing. Among roughly 150,000 clones listed, approximately 91% were seen once. This sample comprised peripheral blood, obtained 28 days after the second AZD1222 dose. These receptors came from an adult who received the AZD1222 COVID-19 vaccine.

This rearrangement joins TRBV5-6 to TRBJ1-2; D perhaps matches TRBD1 (5 bases). The CDR3 extends over 18 amino acids. Trimming shortened V by 4 bases and J by 0 bases, and 22 bases separated the two germline ends. Per germline, CDR1 SGHDT and CDR2 YYEEEE. CDR3 protein: CASSLGTFYYTSNYGYTF. The DNA for the CDR3 is TGTGCCAGCAGCCTGGGGACTTTTTATTACACCTCTAACTATGGCTACACCTTC. The whole variable domain, filled in from reference TRBV5-6 and TRBJ1-2, reads DAGVTQSPTHLIKTRGQQVTLRCSPKSGHDTVSWYQQALGQGPQFIFQYYEEEERQRGNFPDRFSGHQFPNYSSELNVNALLLGDSALYLCASSLGTFYYTSNYGYTFGSGTRLTVV.

The genes are TRBV19 and TRBJ1-1; the match to TRBD1 covers 7 bases. The CDR3 extends over 13 amino acids. Germline V gives CDR1 LNHDA, CDR2 SQIVND (reference sequence). V lost 7 bases to trimming and J lost 5 bases; unmatched junction nucleotides: 7. The CDR3 nucleotides are TGTGCCAGTATGGACAGGTCGGGAACTGAAGCTTTCTTT. Its protein is CASMDRSGTEAFF.